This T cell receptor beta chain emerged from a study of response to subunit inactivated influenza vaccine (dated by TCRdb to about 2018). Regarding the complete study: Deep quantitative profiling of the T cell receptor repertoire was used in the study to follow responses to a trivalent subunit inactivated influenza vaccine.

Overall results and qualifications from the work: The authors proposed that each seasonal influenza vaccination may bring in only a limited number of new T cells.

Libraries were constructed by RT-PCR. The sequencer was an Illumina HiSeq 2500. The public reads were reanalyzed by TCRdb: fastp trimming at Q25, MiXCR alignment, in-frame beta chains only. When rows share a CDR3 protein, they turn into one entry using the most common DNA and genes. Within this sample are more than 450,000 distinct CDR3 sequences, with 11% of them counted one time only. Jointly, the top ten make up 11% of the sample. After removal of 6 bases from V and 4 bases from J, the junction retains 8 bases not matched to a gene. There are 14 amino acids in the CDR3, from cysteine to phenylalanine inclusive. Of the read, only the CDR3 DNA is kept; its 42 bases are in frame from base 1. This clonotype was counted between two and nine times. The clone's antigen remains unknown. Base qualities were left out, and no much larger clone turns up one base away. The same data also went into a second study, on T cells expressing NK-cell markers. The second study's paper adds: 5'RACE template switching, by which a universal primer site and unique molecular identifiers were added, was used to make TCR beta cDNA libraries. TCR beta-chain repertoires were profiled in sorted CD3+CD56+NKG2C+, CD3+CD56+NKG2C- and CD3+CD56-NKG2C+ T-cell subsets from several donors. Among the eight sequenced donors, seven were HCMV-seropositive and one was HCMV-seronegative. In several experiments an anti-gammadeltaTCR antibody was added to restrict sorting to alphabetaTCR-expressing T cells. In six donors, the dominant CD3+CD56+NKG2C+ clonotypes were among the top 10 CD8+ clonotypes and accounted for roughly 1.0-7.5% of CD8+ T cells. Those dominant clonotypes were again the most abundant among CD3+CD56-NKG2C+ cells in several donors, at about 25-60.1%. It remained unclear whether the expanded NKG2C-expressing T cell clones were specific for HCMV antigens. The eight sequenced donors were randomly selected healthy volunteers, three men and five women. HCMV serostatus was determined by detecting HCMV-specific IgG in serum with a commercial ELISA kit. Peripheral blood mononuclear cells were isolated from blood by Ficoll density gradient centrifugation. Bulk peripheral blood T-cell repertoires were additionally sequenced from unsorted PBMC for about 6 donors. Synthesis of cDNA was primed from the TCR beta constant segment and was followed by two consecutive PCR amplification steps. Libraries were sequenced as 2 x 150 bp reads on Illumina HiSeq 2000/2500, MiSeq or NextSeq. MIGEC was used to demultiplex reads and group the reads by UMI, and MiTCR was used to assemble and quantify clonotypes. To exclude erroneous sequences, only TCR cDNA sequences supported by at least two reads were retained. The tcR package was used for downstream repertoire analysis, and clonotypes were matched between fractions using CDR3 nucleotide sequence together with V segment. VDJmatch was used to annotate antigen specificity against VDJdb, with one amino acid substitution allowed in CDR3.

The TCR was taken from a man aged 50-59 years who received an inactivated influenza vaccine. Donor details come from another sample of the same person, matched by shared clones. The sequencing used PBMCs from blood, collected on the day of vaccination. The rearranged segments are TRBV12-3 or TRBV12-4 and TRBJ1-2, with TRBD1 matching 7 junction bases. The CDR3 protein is CASSPDRERYGYTF. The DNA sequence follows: TGTGCCAGCAGCCCCGACAGGGAGCGCTATGGCTACACCTTC.